The rows below give T cell receptor beta chains drawn from one sample of a study of chemoradiotherapy in HPV16-positive cancers. The assay was immunoSEQ multiplex PCR, and TCRdb's table has in-frame clones only and misses some. The sample carries roughly 8,300 clones, about 68% recorded once. The specimen comprised tumor tissue, sampled from a patient who underwent chemoradiotherapy. These receptors came from a human donor with HPV-associated anogenital cancer. The CDR3 runs from the conserved cysteine through the conserved F or W.

j_call v_call cdr3_aa
TRBJ1-2 TRBV19 CASSARRGGIYYGYTF
TRBJ1-1 TRBV15 CATEAVGIMNTEAFF
TRBJ1-1 TRBV30 CAWSVPPGQGRRGNTEAFF
TRBJ1-2 TRBV19 CAVRKLGYGYTF
TRBJ2-1 TRBV7-2 CASTLSPNEQFF
TRBJ2-2 TRBV9 CASSVTAGAAGELFF
TRBJ2-4 TRBV7-3 CASSLSPGGGNIQYF
TRBJ1-1 TRBV6-5 CASSLQGATEAFF
TRBJ1-6 TRBV27 CASRMTGEVNNSPLHF
TRBJ1-5 TRBV13 CASSLGRGTGGRPQHF
TRBJ2-3 TRBV7-8 CASSARRGAGASTDTQYF
TRBJ1-2 TRBV11-3 CASSLADRGYGYTF
TRBJ1-1 TRBV14 CASRARDPNTEAFF
TRBJ1-1 TRBV18 CASSPPRAGHTEAFF
TRBJ1-5 TRBV2 CASSDWGGHQPQHF
TRBJ1-1 TRBV19 CASRKGTGGADTEAFF
TRBJ2-1 TRBV19 CASSIASGRGGNEQFF
TRBJ1-2 TRBV9 CASSATGRNYGYTF
TRBJ1-2 TRBV4-3 CASSQAGTYDGYTF
TRBJ1-1 TRBV11-3 CASSLDRNTEAFF
TRBJ1-2 TRBV9 CASSTSDYGYTF
TRBJ2-2 TRBV21-1 CASSTPDRSGPGELFF
TRBJ1-1 TRBV5-1 CASSRTGQNTEAFF
TRBJ1-3 TRBV5-1 CASSLDRHSGNTIYF
TRBJ1-6 TRBV27 CASSPLGMSYNSPLHF
TRBJ1-5 TRBV12-5 CASGSQPGTATGKPQHF
TRBJ2-1 TRBV7-9 CATVQGANEQFF
TRBJ1-6 TRBV4-3 CASSQRLASQSSYNSPLHF
TRBJ2-7 TRBV28 CASSLLSGIYEQYF
TRBJ2-1 TRBV6-6 CASNEGPYNEQFF
TRBJ2-1 TRBV19 CTSSRGSGVGEQFF
TRBJ1-1 TRBV18 CASRIGLEAFF
TRBJ1-2 TRBV27 CASRHRQGGSYGYTF
TRBJ2-5 TRBV6-6 CASSRRQETQYF
TRBJ1-3 TRBV5-1 CASRSQTSGNTIYF
TRBJ2-2 TRBV7-2 CASSLGRQTTGELFF
TRBJ1-2 TRBV18 CASSPISTRGDYGYTF
TRBJ1-1 TRBV11-3 CASSFDRGLGEAFF
TRBJ2-2 TRBV4-3 CASSLSPRSTGELFF
TRBJ1-2 TRBV11-2 CASSQAGRLGGGGYTF
TRBJ1-1 TRBV7-3 CASSDRQGSEAFF
TRBJ2-5 TRBV9 CASSVANVGTQYF
TRBJ2-3 TRBV7-8 CASSLGARGTDTQYF